This paragraph covers one T cell receptor beta chain sequence. This clonotype has just a few counts. Its antigen is still unknown. There are no base qualities to consult, and no much larger clone falls within one base. This sample is part of a study of T cell repertoires in cytomegalovirus infection (dated by TCRdb to between 2018 and 2021). General notes on the study: The HLA type of each donor mattered for the analysis, because public TCR beta signatures pointed to carriage of CMV infection along with the matching HLA type. Study-wide conclusions, independent of this receptor: Carriers of CMV infection plus the relevant HLA type were discriminated by the cumulative frequency of public TCR beta family members in the study cohort and in an independent roughly 380-donor cohort. The ex vivo response was dominated by HLA-C-restricted CMV-specific TCR beta clonotypes, which also provided the single most frequent clonotype in two of eight donors.

Spanning cysteine to phenylalanine, the CDR3 consists of 15 amino acids. The DNA shown is the 45-base CDR3, in frame from base 1. V has 3 bases trimmed and J has 3 bases trimmed; junction bases matching no gene number 4. The germline V gene supplies CDR1 SGHRS and CDR2 YFSETQ. Sequencing was performed on an Illumina HiSeq 1500. In TCRdb, the public reads were trimmed at Q25 with fastp and aligned with MiXCR, with productive beta chains retained. Every CDR3 protein is listed once, alongside the most common genes and DNA of its rows. Within this sample are hundreds of thousands of distinct CDR3 sequences, with 8% to 9.5% of them counted one time only. 3.5% to 4.5% of the sample is in the top ten clones.

The sequenced sample consisted of PBMCs. The chain was built from TRBV5-1 and TRBJ2-2, and 8 bases in between align with TRBD1. The clonotype comes from a human donor in good health (CMV status not recorded). Some clones in this sample may be carry-over from other donors' samples. The DNA sequence is as follows: TGCGCCAGCAGCTCCAGGGGGCAAGACACCGGGGAGCTGTTTTTT. It translates to CASSSRGQDTGELFF. Beyond the CDR3, the reference TRBV5-1 and TRBJ2-2 genes provide the residues; the full variable domain reads: KAGVTQTPRYLIKTRGQQVTLSCSPISGHRSVSWYQQTPGQGLQFLFEYFSETQRNKGNFPGRFSGRQFSNSRSEMNVSTLELGDSALYLCASSSRGQDTGELFFGEGSRLTVL.